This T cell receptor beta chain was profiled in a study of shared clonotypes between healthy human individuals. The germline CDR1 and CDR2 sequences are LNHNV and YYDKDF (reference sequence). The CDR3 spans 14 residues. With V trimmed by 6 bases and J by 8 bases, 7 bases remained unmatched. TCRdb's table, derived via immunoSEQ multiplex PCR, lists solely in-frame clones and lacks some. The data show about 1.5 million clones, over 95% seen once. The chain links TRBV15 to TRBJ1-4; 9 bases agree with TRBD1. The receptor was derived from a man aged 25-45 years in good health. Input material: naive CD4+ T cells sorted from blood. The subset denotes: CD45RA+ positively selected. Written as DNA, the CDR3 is TGTGCCACCAGGCCAGGGGACAGGGTAGAAAAACTGTTTTTT. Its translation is CATRPGDRVEKLFF.